This record looks at one TCR beta chain sequence and its context. No infections or other immune events were documented during collection. This record belongs to a study of identifying expanded T cells in peripheral blood. Profiled with immunoSEQ multiplex PCR; TCRdb holds only in-frame clones, not every one. The sample lists some 91,000 clones; about 91% were seen once. The germline CDR1 and CDR2 sequences are MNHNY and SVGAGI (reference sequence). With 6 bases clipped from V and 1 base from J, the junction kept 2 bases outside the gene matches. The CDR3 is 15 amino acids. The sequenced sample was blood. The sequence derives from a person between 18 and 75 years old in good health. The chain recombines TRBV6-6 with TRBJ1-6; 8 positions match TRBD1. CDR3 nucleotides: TGTGCCAGCAGAGGACAGGGTTCCTATAATTCACCCCTCCACTTT. Translating gives CASRGQGSYNSPLHF.